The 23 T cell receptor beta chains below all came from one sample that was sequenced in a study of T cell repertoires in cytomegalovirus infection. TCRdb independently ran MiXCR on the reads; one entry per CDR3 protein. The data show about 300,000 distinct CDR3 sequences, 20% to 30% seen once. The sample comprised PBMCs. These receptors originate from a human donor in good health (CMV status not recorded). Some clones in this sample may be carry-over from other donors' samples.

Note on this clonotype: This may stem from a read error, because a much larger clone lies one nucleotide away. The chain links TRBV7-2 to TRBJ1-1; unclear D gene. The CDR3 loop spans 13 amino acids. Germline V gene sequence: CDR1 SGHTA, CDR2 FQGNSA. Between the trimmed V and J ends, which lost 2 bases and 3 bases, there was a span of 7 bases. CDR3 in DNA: TGTGCCAGCAGCTTACTCCCGGACACTGAAGCTTTCTTT. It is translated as CASSLLPDTEAFF.

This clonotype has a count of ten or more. The CDR3 sequence is CASSLEMRGNTGELFF. CDR3 nucleotides: TGTGCCAGCAGCTTAGAGATGCGCGGGAACACCGGGGAGCTGTTTTTT. The chain is built from TRBV7-2 and TRBJ2-2; D is unresolved. This CDR3 region has 16 residues. Germline V lookup: CDR1 SGHTA, CDR2 FQGNSA. Trimming took 1 base from V and 1 from J, leaving 10 bases between them.

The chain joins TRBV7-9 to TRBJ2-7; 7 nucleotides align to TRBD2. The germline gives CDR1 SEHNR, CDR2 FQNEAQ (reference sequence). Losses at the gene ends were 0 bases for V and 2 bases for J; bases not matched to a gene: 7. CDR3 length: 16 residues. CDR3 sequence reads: CASSLAREIATYEQYF. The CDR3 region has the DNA TGTGCCAGCAGCTTAGCGCGGGAGATCGCCACCTACGAGCAGTACTTC. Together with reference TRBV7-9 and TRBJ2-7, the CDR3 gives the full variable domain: DTGVSQNPRHKITKRGQNVTFRCDPISEHNRLYWYRQTLGQGPEFLTYFQNEAQLEKSRLLSDRFSAERPKGSFSTLEIQRTEQGDSAMYLCASSLAREIATYEQYFGPGTRLTVT.

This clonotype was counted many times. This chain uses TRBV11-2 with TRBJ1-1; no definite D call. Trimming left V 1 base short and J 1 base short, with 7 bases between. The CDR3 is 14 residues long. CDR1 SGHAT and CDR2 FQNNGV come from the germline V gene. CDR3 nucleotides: TGTGCCAGCAGCTTAGTGGTGCGGAACACTGAAGCTTTCTTT. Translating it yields CASSLVVRNTEAFF.

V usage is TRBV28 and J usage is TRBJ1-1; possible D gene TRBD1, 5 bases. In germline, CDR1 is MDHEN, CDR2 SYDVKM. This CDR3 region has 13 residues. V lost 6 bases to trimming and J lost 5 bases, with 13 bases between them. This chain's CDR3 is CASRPGAGTEAFF. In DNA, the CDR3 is TGTGCCAGCAGACCCGGGGCGGGGACTGAAGCTTTCTTT.

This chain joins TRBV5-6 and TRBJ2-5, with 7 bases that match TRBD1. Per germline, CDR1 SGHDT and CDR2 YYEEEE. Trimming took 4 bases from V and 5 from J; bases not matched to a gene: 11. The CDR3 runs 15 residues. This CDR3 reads CASSLGTRGQETQYF. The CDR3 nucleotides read TGTGCCAGCAGCCTCGGGACGAGGGGGCAGGAGACCCAGTACTTC. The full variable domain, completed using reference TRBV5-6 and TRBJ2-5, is DAGVTQSPTHLIKTRGQQVTLRCSPKSGHDTVSWYQQALGQGPQFIFQYYEEEERQRGNFPDRFSGHQFPNYSSELNVNALLLGDSALYLCASSLGTRGQETQYFGPGTRLLVL.

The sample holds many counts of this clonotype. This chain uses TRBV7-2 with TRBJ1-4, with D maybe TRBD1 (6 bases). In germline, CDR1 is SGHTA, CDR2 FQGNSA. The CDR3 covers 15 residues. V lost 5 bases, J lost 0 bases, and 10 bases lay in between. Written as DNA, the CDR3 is TGTGCCAGCAGCACCCAGGGGACAACTAATGAAAAACTGTTTTTT. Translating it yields CASSTQGTTNEKLFF.

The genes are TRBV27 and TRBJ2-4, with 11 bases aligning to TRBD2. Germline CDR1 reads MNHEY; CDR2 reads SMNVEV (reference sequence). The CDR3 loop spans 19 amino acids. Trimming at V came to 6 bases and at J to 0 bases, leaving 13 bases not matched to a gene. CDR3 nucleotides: TGTGCCAGCAGCCGCGTTGTACTAGCGGGAGAGGGAGCCAAAAACATTCAGTACTTC. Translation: CASSRVVLAGEGAKNIQYF.

The CDR3 coding sequence is TGTGCCAGCAGGTACAGAGCAACTAATGAAAAACTGTTTTTT. The encoded protein is CASRYRATNEKLFF. This chain connects TRBV27 to TRBJ1-4; D call uncertain. The V gene lost 6 bases and the J gene lost 0 bases, with 8 bases spanning the gap. The V gene's germline CDR1 is MNHEY and CDR2 SMNVEV (reference sequence). This CDR3 contains 14 residues.

The DNA for the CDR3 is TGTGCCAGCAGCCGGGAGGGTCAGGGGGCCTATGGCTACACCTTC. This codes for CASSREGQGAYGYTF. This chain links TRBV11-2 with TRBJ1-2; 8 bases fit TRBD1. Germline lookup yields CDR1 SGHAT and CDR2 FQNNGV. V shed 5 bases, J shed 4 bases, and the junction held 9 bases outside the gene matches. CDR3 length equals 15 residues.

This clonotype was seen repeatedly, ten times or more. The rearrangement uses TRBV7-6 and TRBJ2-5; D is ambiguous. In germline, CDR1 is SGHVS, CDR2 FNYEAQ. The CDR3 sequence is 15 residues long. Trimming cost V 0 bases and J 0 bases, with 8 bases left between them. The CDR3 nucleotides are TGTGCCAGCAGCTTAGCTGGGCGGTACCAAGAGACCCAGTACTTC. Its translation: CASSLAGRYQETQYF. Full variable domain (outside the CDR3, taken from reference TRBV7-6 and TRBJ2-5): GAGVSQSPRYKVTKRGQDVALRCDPISGHVSLYWYRQALGQGPEFLTYFNYEAQQDKSGLPNDRFSAERPEGSISTLTIQRTEQRDSAMYRCASSLAGRYQETQYFGPGTRLLVL.

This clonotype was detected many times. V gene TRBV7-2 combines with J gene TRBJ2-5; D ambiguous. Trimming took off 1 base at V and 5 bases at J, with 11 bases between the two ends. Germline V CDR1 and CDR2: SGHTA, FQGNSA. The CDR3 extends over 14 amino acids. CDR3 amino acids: CASSLGRGTETQYF. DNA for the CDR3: TGTGCCAGCAGCTTAGGCCGCGGAACGGAGACCCAGTACTTC.

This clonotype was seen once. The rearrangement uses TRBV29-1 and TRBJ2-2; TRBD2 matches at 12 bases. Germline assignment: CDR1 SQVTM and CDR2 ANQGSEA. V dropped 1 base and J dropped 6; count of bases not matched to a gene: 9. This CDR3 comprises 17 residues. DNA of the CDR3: TGCAGCGTTGAAGGTGGGGAAACTAGCGGGAGGCCCGGGGAGCTGTTTTTT. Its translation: CSVEGGETSGRPGELFF.

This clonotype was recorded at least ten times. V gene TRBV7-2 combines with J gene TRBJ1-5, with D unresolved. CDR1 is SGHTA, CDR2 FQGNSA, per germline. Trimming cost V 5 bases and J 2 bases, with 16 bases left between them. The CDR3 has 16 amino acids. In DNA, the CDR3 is TGTGCCAGCAGCCCGTTAGACGGATTAGGCAATCAGCCCCAGCATTTT. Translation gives CASSPLDGLGNQPQHF. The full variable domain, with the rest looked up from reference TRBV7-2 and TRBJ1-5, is GAGVSQSPSNKVTEKGKDVELRCDPISGHTALYWYRQSLGQGLEFLIYFQGNSAPDKSGLPSDRFSAERTGGSVSTLTIQRTQQEDSAVYLCASSPLDGLGNQPQHFGDGTRLSIL.

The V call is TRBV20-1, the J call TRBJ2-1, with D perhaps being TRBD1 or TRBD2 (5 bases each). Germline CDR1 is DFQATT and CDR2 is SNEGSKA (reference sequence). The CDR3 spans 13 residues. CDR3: CSTGTRFYNEQFF. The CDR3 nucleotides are TGCAGCACCGGGACCCGATTTTACAATGAGCAGTTCTTC.

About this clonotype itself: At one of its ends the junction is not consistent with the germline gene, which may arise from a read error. CDR3 region: CASRQGANTGAFF. CDR3 bases: TGTGCCAGCCGACAGGGGGCGAACACTGGAGCTTTCTTT. V gene TRBV18 combines with J gene TRBJ1-1, with 10 bases fitting TRBD1. Germline values: CDR1 KGHSH, CDR2 LQKENI. CDR3 length equals 13 residues.

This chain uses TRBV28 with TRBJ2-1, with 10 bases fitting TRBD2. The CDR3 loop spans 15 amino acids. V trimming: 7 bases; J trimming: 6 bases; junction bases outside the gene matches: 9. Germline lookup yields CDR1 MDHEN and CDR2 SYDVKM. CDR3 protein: CASTSSGRRVNEQFF. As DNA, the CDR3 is TGTGCCAGCACCTCTAGCGGGAGAAGAGTCAATGAGCAGTTCTTC.

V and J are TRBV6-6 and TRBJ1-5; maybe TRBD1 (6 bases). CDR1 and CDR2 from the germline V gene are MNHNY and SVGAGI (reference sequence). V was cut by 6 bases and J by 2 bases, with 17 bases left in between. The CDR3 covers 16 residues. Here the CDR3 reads CASRGGGLDGNQPQHF. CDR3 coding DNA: TGTGCCAGCAGGGGTGGGGGGCTAGACGGCAATCAGCCCCAGCATTTT.

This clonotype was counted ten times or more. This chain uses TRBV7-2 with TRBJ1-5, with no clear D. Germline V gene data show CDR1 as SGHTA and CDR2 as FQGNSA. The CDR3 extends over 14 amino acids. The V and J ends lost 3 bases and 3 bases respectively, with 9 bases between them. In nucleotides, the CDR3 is TGTGCCAGCAGCTTGAGGTCCGACAATCAGCCCCAGCATTTT. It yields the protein CASSLRSDNQPQHF.

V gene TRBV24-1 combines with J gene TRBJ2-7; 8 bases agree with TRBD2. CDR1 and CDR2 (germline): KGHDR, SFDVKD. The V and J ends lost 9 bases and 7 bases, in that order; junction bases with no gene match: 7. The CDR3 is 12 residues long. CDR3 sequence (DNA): TGTGCCACCGAAAGCGGGGGCGGGGAGCAGTACTTC. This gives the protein CATESGGGEQYF.

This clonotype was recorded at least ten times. This chain's CDR3 is CASRKGEGTGELFF. CDR3 DNA: TGTGCCAGCAGAAAAGGGGAGGGCACCGGGGAGCTGTTTTTT. The chain is built from TRBV6-2 or TRBV6-3 and TRBJ2-2; 7 bases match TRBD2. Germline V CDR1 and CDR2: MNHEY, SVGEGT. Losses at the gene ends were 6 bases for V and 4 bases for J; bases not matched to a gene: 5. The CDR3 spans 14 residues.

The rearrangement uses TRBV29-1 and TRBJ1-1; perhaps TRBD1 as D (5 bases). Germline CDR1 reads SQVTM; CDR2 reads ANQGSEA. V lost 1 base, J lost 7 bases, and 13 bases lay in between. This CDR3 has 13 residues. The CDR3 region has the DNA TGCAGCGTTGAAGCGTTGGGGGGGGGTGAAGCTTTCTTT. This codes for CSVEALGGGEAFF.

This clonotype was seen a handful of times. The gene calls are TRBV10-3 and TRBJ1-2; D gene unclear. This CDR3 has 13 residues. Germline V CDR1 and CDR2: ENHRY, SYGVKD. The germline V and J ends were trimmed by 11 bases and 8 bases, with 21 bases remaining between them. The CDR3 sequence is CASQPVAGHGYTF. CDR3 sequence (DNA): TGTGCCTCACAACCTGTGGCGGGCCACGGCTACACCTTC.